This TCR beta chain was sequenced during a study of vaccination effects on CD4 cells after COVID-19. Expansion with viral peptide pools was applied to antigen-specific CD4+ T cells by the ViraFEST assay prior to sequencing. Following an approximately 9-day culture, CD4+ T cells were purified. The cohort was immunized with two doses of either the BNT162b2 or mRNA-1273 vaccine. The table came from immunoSEQ multiplex PCR; TCRdb's copy has only in-frame clones and leaves some out. Here the sample spans about 27,000 clones, under 90% being singletons. By proportion, this clone is medium-sized (0.01 to 0.1%). Its antigen is unknown. Germline V gene data show CDR1 as SQVTM and CDR2 as ANQGSEA. The CDR3 loop spans 13 amino acids. With 5 bases clipped from V and 2 bases from J, the junction kept 5 bases outside the gene matches.

This chain links TRBV29-1 with TRBJ1-1; 7 bases match TRBD1. Specimen: CD4+ T cells from PBMCs cultured with HCoV-NL63 spike peptides, collected after COVID-19 vaccination. The TCR was taken from a human donor who received a COVID-19 vaccine. Some clones in this sample may be carry-over from other donors' samples. CDR3 in amino acids: CSVTRDRNTEAFF. CDR3 bases: TGCAGCGTTACCCGGGACAGAAACACTGAAGCTTTCTTT.